At least ten counts were recorded for the clone carrying this TCR beta chain. Its antigen remains unidentified. TCRdb reprocessed the 5' RACE reads with MiXCR, giving one entry per CDR3 protein. The sample holds about 700,000 distinct CDR3 sequences, 19% seen once. Germline CDR1 and CDR2: DFQATT and SNEGSKA (reference sequence). Trimming cost V 3 bases and J 7 bases; bases outside gene matches: 9. The CDR3 extends over 15 amino acids. This record belongs to a study of CD8 T cells in ankylosing spondylitis. Study results and caveats: About eight highly homologous variants made up a TCR beta motif that seemed to typify ankylosing spondylitis blood.

The specimen sequenced was blood, either unsorted or a sorted T cell fraction (not recorded which). The clonotype originates from a male donor with ankylosing spondylitis. This chain connects TRBV20-1 to TRBJ2-5; 12 nucleotides agree with TRBD2. The CDR3: CSASRLAGGPGTQYF. The CDR3 DNA sequence: TGCAGTGCTAGCAGGCTAGCGGGAGGGCCAGGGACCCAGTACTTC.